The present entry profiles one T cell receptor (beta chain) with its context. This sample is drawn from a study of blood T cell repertoires in COVID-19. Study-wide background: The study drew acute and convalescent COVID-19 samples from the United States, Italy and Spain. PBMCs, B-cell-depleted T cells, or T cells were the source of the cDNA or gDNA that made up the material.

The V end was cut by 6 bases, the J end by 7 bases, with 16 bases between. The CDR3 spans 13 residues. The germline CDR1 and CDR2 sequences are ENHRY and SYGVKD. Methods used by the authors: Amplifying reference gene primers gave estimates of nucleated cell counts. Here immunoSEQ multiplex PCR was the method, and the copy in TCRdb shows in-frame clones only, minus some. V, J and clone size were drawn from that table, and D and trimming were deduced from the DNA. The table records over 150,000 clones, 82% of them present only once. The chain employs TRBV10-3 and TRBJ2-7; a weak D match, TRBD1 (5 bases). This clonotype was sampled from a human donor with acute or convalescent COVID-19. The donor label of this sample is uncertain. Sample: peripheral blood. The CDR3 region is CAIREFSGQEQYF. CDR3 nucleotide sequence: TGTGCCATCAGAGAATTCTCAGGGCAAGAGCAGTACTTC.